Listed below are T cell receptor beta chains from one sample, sequenced in a study of immune heterogeneity within non-small cell lung tumors. Each CDR3 protein gets one entry after TCRdb re-called the multiplex PCR reads with MiXCR. Seen here are some 22,000 distinct CDR3 sequences, 28% observed once, and the top ten hold roughly 4.4%. The specimen was lung tumor tissue. These receptor sequences come from a man in his forties with non-small cell lung cancer. The CDR3 runs from the conserved cysteine through the conserved F or W. A D gene is named only where the DNA matches it firmly. Clone size, where shown, is once, few, many, or a class for clones that have expanded.

j_gene: TRBJ2-1; v_gene: TRBV28; d_gene: TRBD1; abundance: .; CDR3nt: TGTGCCAGCAAAAGGACAGGGTGGTTCAATGAGCAGTTCTTC; CDR3aa: CASKRTGWFNEQFF
j_gene: TRBJ2-1; v_gene: TRBV18; d_gene: .; abundance: many; CDR3nt: TGTGCCAGCTCACCGGACCTCTCCTACAATGAGCAGTTCTTC; CDR3aa: CASSPDLSYNEQFF
j_gene: TRBJ2-1; v_gene: TRBV20-1; d_gene: TRBD2; abundance: few; CDR3nt: TGCAGTGCTACAATAGCGGGAGAGGTTTACAATGAGCAGTTCTTC; CDR3aa: CSATIAGEVYNEQFF
j_gene: TRBJ2-3; v_gene: TRBV3-1; d_gene: TRBD2; abundance: few; CDR3nt: TGTGCCAGCAGCCTTCGACCCGCGGGGGGGGGGTCAGATACGCAGTATTTT; CDR3aa: CASSLRPAGGGSDTQYF
j_gene: TRBJ2-3; v_gene: TRBV6-2/TRBV6-3; d_gene: .; abundance: many; CDR3nt: TGTGCCAGCTCCTCCCTCGAGGGGACAGATACGCAGTATTTT; CDR3aa: CASSSLEGTDTQYF
j_gene: TRBJ2-7; v_gene: TRBV27; d_gene: TRBD2; abundance: .; CDR3nt: TGTGCCAGCAGTTTAAATGCTCCCCTAGCGGGGAACAGAGGGATCTCTTACGAGCAGTACTTC; CDR3aa: CASSLNAPLAGNRGISYEQYF
j_gene: TRBJ2-3; v_gene: TRBV30; d_gene: .; abundance: few; CDR3nt: TGTGCCTGGAGTCGGACGGACACAGATACGCAGTATTTT; CDR3aa: CAWSRTDTDTQYF
j_gene: TRBJ2-6; v_gene: TRBV20-1; d_gene: .; abundance: many; CDR3nt: TGCAGTGCTAGGGAGTCGTCTGGGGCCAACGTCCTGACTTTC; CDR3aa: CSARESSGANVLTF
j_gene: TRBJ2-7; v_gene: TRBV19; d_gene: TRBD2; abundance: many; CDR3nt: TGTGCCAGTAGTATGGGCGCGGGAGGGCCCTACGAGCAGTACTTC; CDR3aa: CASSMGAGGPYEQYF
j_gene: TRBJ1-1; v_gene: TRBV2; d_gene: TRBD1; abundance: many; CDR3nt: TGTGCCAGCAGCCTCGGACAGGGGAGGACCACTGAAGCTTTCTTT; CDR3aa: CASSLGQGRTTEAFF